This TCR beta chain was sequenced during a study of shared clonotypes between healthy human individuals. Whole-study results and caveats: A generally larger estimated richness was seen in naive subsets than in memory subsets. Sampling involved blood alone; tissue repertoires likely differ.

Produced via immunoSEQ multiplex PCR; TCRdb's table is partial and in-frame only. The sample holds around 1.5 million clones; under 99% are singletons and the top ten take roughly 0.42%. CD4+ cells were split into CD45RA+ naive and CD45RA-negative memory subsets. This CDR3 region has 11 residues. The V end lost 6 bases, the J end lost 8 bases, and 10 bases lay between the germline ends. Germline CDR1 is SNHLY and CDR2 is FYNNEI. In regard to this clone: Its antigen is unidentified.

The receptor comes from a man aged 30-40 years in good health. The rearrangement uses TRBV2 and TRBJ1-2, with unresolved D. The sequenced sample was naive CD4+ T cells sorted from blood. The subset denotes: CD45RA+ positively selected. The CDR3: CASRGRGGYTF. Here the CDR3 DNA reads TGTGCCAGCAGAGGACGGGGAGGCTACACCTTC.